This T cell receptor beta chain originates from a study of T cells in Graves' hyperthyroidism and ophthalmopathy. This clonotype was seen repeatedly, ten times or more. There were TCR beta CDR3 regions amplified from RNA transcripts. Initially, a first-round RT-PCR of the TCR CDR3 employed the HTBI primer set. TCRdb analysed the multiplex PCR reads with MiXCR anew, one entry per CDR3 protein. Here the sample spans 350,000 to 400,000 distinct CDR3 sequences, about 18% being singletons. The CDR3 length is 12 residues. Per the germline V gene, CDR1 is DFQATT and CDR2 is SNEGSKA (reference sequence). V lost 5 bases and J 1 base, leaving 8 bases between the germline ends.

V gene TRBV20-1 combines with J gene TRBJ1-1; unclear D gene. The source material was blood. The receptor was isolated from a woman under 30 with Graves' hyperthyroidism. The DNA of the CDR3 is TGCAGTGCTCGTGAGGGGAACACTGAAGCTTTCTTT. It specifies CSAREGNTEAFF.